This entry lists 23 T cell receptor beta chains sequenced from one sample in a study of T cell responses to AZD1222 COVID-19 vaccine. Here immunoSEQ multiplex PCR was the method, and the copy in TCRdb shows in-frame clones only, minus some. The data contain 150,000 to 160,000 clones, less than 90% of them singletons. Sample: peripheral blood, taken after recovery from COVID-19. These receptors were taken from an adult who had recovered from COVID-19.

The V gene is TRBV5-1, the J gene TRBJ2-3; TRBD2 matches 9 bases. After removal of 5 bases from V and 10 bases from J, the junction contained 14 bases not matched to a gene. The CDR3 runs 15 residues. CDR1 and CDR2 from the germline V gene are SGHRS and YFSETQ. CDR3 in amino acids: CASSSGTSPEDSQYF. Written as DNA, the CDR3 is TGCGCCAGCAGTTCGGGGACTAGCCCAGAAGACTCGCAGTATTTT. Full variable domain (outside the CDR3, taken from reference TRBV5-1 and TRBJ2-3): KAGVTQTPRYLIKTRGQQVTLSCSPISGHRSVSWYQQTPGQGLQFLFEYFSETQRNKGNFPGRFSGRQFSNSRSEMNVSTLELGDSALYLCASSSGTSPEDSQYFGPGTRLTVL.

The chain employs TRBV29-1 and TRBJ1-1; D is unresolved. The ends were cut back, 1 base at V and 7 bases at J, with 10 bases in the middle. The CDR3 runs 12 residues. Germline V gives CDR1 SQVTM, CDR2 ANQGSEA. The CDR3: CSVEVVQIEAFF. The CDR3 nucleotides read TGCAGCGTTGAAGTTGTACAAATTGAAGCTTTCTTT.

This rearrangement joins TRBV10-3 to TRBJ1-1; D is ambiguous. Trimming stripped 4 bases from V and 7 bases from J, with 10 bases between. In germline, CDR1 is ENHRY, CDR2 SYGVKD. The CDR3 spans 12 residues. CDR3 residues: CAISVGNYEAFF. The DNA of the CDR3 is TGTGCCATCAGTGTCGGGAACTATGAAGCTTTCTTT.

The gene calls are TRBV3-1 (or the pseudogene TRBV3-2) and TRBJ2-1; D may be TRBD2 (5 bases). Germline V gene data show CDR1 as LGHDT and CDR2 as YNNKEL (reference sequence). V shed 6 bases and J shed 0 bases, with 9 bases lying between them. The CDR3 runs 14 residues. This chain's CDR3 is CASRPAVSYNEQFF. CDR3 DNA: TGTGCCAGCAGACCAGCGGTCTCCTACAATGAGCAGTTCTTC.

This clone is a singleton in its sample. This chain joins TRBV11-2 and TRBJ2-7; the match to TRBD2 covers 7 bases. V trimming: 1 base; J trimming: 0 bases; junction bases outside the gene matches: 9. This CDR3 spans 17 amino acids. Germline V gene sequence: CDR1 SGHAT, CDR2 FQNNGV. DNA for the CDR3: TGTGCCAGCAGCTTAGTGCCCAGCGGGAAGTCCTCCTACGAGCAGTACTTC. It codes for CASSLVPSGKSSYEQYF.

This rearrangement joins TRBV5-4 to TRBJ1-4; no reliable D call. The CDR3 is 13 residues long. The ends were cut back, 0 bases at V and 8 bases at J, with 8 bases in the middle. Germline lookup yields CDR1 SGHNT and CDR2 YYREEE (reference sequence). CDR3 DNA: TGTGCCAGCAGCTTGGACAGTAAAGAAAAACTGTTTTTT. This codes for CASSLDSKEKLFF.

This rearrangement joins TRBV27 to TRBJ1-1; D remains unclear. V lost 6 bases and J 0 bases, leaving 5 bases between the germline ends. From germline, CDR1 is MNHEY and CDR2 SMNVEV (reference sequence). The CDR3 runs 12 residues. The CDR3 DNA reads as TGTGCCAGCAGGGGAATGAACACTGAAGCTTTCTTT. This encodes CASRGMNTEAFF.

This clone was observed once. The chain is built from TRBV11-2 and TRBJ2-7, with TRBD1 identical over 7 bases. V lost 1 base, J lost 2 bases, and 2 bases stayed unmatched. CDR1 and CDR2 from the germline V gene are SGHAT and FQNNGV. CDR3 length equals 14 residues. CDR3 sequence (DNA): TGTGCCAGCAGCTTAGCCAGGGGGACCTACGAGCAGTACTTC. It yields the protein CASSLARGTYEQYF. Using reference TRBV11-2 and TRBJ2-7 for the parts outside the CDR3, the full variable domain is EAGVAQSPRYKIIEKRQSVAFWCNPISGHATLYWYQQILGQGPKLLIQFQNNGVVDDSQLPKDRFSAERLKGVDSTLKIQPAKLEDSAVYLCASSLARGTYEQYFGPGTRLTVT.

A few counts support this clone. This rearrangement joins TRBV6-5 to TRBJ1-1, with no clear D. V was pared by 2 bases and J by 12 bases, with 10 bases between. This CDR3 has 11 residues. Germline CDR1 is MNHEY and CDR2 is SVGAGI. In DNA form, the CDR3 reads TGTGCCAGCAGTTACCCGCCTATCACTTTCTTT. As protein: CASSYPPITFF.

This rearrangement joins TRBV27 to TRBJ1-6; D remains ambiguous. In germline, CDR1 is MNHEY, CDR2 SMNVEV (reference sequence). Trimming took 6 bases from V and 3 from J, leaving 12 bases between them. This CDR3 is built from 15 residues. The CDR3 DNA reads TGTGCCAGCAGGGCAGAGCCTTTCTATAATTCACCCCTCCACTTT. This translates into CASRAEPFYNSPLHF.

This chain joins TRBV27 and TRBJ2-3; the match to TRBD2 covers 7 bases. The germline V gene has CDR1 MNHEY and CDR2 SMNVEV (reference sequence). This CDR3 has 15 residues. V was clipped by 3 bases and J by 0 bases; unmatched bases: 3. The CDR3 spells CASSFGRASTDTQYF. CDR3 bases: TGTGCCAGCAGTTTTGGGAGGGCGAGCACAGATACGCAGTATTTT.

This sequence joins TRBV6-2 or TRBV6-3 and TRBJ2-3; TRBD2 is a possible D gene (6 bases). Germline loops: CDR1 MNHEY, CDR2 SVGEGT. The V gene lost 3 bases and the J gene lost 1 base, with 11 bases spanning the gap. There are 15 residues in the CDR3. The CDR3 is CASSYHSGGTDTQYF. CDR3 DNA sequence: TGTGCCAGCAGTTATCATAGCGGAGGCACAGATACGCAGTATTTT.

The chain is built from TRBV19 and TRBJ2-7, with 13 nucleotides matching TRBD2. Germline V gene lookup returns CDR1 LNHDA and CDR2 SQIVND (reference sequence). The CDR3 has 13 residues. Trimming cost V 8 bases and J 4 bases; bases outside gene matches: 2. CDR3: CASGLAGAYEQYF. The CDR3 DNA reads TGTGCCAGTGGACTAGCGGGAGCTTACGAGCAGTACTTC.

The chain uses TRBV6-6 and TRBJ1-4; 10 bases match TRBD1. The CDR3 spans 15 residues. Germline CDR1 MNHNY, CDR2 SVGAGI (reference sequence). Trimming at V came to 0 bases and at J to 7 bases, leaving 2 bases not matched to a gene. The DNA for the CDR3 is TGTGCCAGCAGTTACTCGGGGGACAGGGGTGAAAAACTGTTTTTT. This sequence encodes CASSYSGDRGEKLFF.

The chain joins TRBV5-1 to TRBJ2-1; D remains ambiguous. CDR1 is SGHRS and CDR2 is YFSETQ in the germline V gene. This CDR3 has 14 amino acids. Between the trimmed V and J ends, which lost 2 bases and 5 bases, there was a span of 11 bases. CDR3 amino acids: CASSFLSSDNEQFF. Here the CDR3 DNA reads TGCGCCAGCAGCTTTTTGAGTAGTGACAATGAGCAGTTCTTC.

The chain links TRBV6-2 or TRBV6-3 to TRBJ1-5, with no clear D. The CDR3 contains 18 residues. The germline V and J ends were trimmed by 0 bases and 0 bases, with 15 bases remaining between them. Per the germline V gene, CDR1 is MNHEY and CDR2 is SVGEGT. This chain's CDR3 is CASSYSLRQAYSNQPQHF. The CDR3, as DNA: TGTGCCAGCAGTTACTCCCTGAGGCAGGCTTATAGCAATCAGCCCCAGCATTTT.

A single count supports this clone. The V and J genes are TRBV27 and TRBJ1-5, with a possible D match to TRBD1 (5 bases). Germline assignment: CDR1 MNHEY and CDR2 SMNVEV (reference sequence). The length of the CDR3 is 13 residues. The V gene lost 6 bases and the J gene lost 2 bases, with 8 bases spanning the gap. The CDR3 DNA follows: TGTGCCAGCAGAAGGGGAGGCAATCAGCCCCAGCATTTT. Its protein product is CASRRGGNQPQHF.

V usage is TRBV10-2 and J usage is TRBJ1-6, with a weak D call TRBD1 (6 bases). V gave up 6 bases and J gave up 7 bases, with 13 bases separating them. The germline gives CDR1 WSHSY, CDR2 SAAADI. This CDR3 has 14 amino acids. The CDR3 nucleotides read TGCGCCAGCAGACACAGGGAGGGAAATTCACCCCTCCACTTT. Encoded protein: CASRHREGNSPLHF.

The V and J genes are TRBV29-1 and TRBJ1-1; the D is unclear. The germline V gene encodes CDR1 SQVTM and CDR2 ANQGSEA. The CDR3 sequence is 12 residues long. V was trimmed by 3 bases and J by 11 bases, leaving 16 bases between them. CDR3: CSVDATAVAAFF. The CDR3 DNA is TGCAGCGTTGACGCAACAGCCGTGGCTGCTTTCTTT.

The chain has TRBV6-2 or TRBV6-3 and TRBJ1-1; 8 bases map to TRBD1. The CDR3 totals 16 residues. From germline, CDR1 is MNHEY and CDR2 SVGEGT. V was pared by 6 bases and J by 3 bases, with 12 bases of the junction left unmatched. For the CDR3, the DNA is TGTGCCAGCAGCCCCATCCAGGGGGCTAGGGACACTGAAGCTTTCTTT. Translation: CASSPIQGARDTEAFF.

The table lists this clone with a count of one. This chain uses TRBV5-1 with TRBJ2-1; 8 nucleotides match TRBD2. V trimming: 4 bases; J trimming: 7 bases; junction bases outside the gene matches: 16. CDR1 SGHRS and CDR2 YFSETQ come from the germline V gene. This CDR3 has 17 residues. The CDR3 region has the DNA TGCGCCAGCAGCCCCCCGGAGCGGGGGACAAAGGGAAATGAGCAGTTCTTC. As protein: CASSPPERGTKGNEQFF.

This chain links TRBV4-2 with TRBJ2-2; tentative D call: TRBD1 (6 bases). CDR1 LGHNA and CDR2 YNFKEQ come from the germline V gene. V lost 4 bases to trimming and J lost 5 bases, with 17 bases between them. The CDR3 consists of 16 residues. The CDR3 nucleotides are TGTGCCAGCAGCCCGCTGTCTAGGGGGAATACCGGGGAGCTGTTTTTT. Translation gives CASSPLSRGNTGELFF.

The rearrangement uses TRBV28 and TRBJ2-5; no reliable D call. There are 12 residues in the CDR3. V lost 4 bases and J 5 bases, leaving 8 bases between the germline ends. Germline CDR1 is MDHEN and CDR2 is SYDVKM. Written as DNA, the CDR3 is TGTGCCAGCAGTTCCCCGGGCGAGACCCAGTACTTC. Protein sequence: CASSSPGETQYF.